What follows are 20 T cell receptor beta chains derived from one specimen sequenced in a study of tumor-infiltrating T cells and Merkel cell polyomavirus. The overall study: The T cells studied were CD8+ and recognized the Merkel cell polyomavirus KLL epitope.

Using immunoSEQ multiplex PCR, the repertoire was profiled, and TCRdb retains in-frame clones only, with some absent. Of under 30,000 clones listed, around nine tenths were seen once; the top ten hold more than 2.5%. Robust Merkel cell polyomavirus Large T antigen positivity by immunohistochemistry was seen in all patients' tumors. Input material: lymph node tissue. These TCRs come from a man aged 45-65 years with Merkel cell carcinoma.

The rearrangement joins TRBV5-1 to TRBJ1-1; 8 nucleotides align to TRBD1. CDR3 length equals 15 residues. Trimming removed 0 bases from V and 4 bases from J; junction bases left unmatched: 5. Germline V gives CDR1 SGHRS, CDR2 YFSETQ. CDR3 in DNA: TGCGCCAGCAGCTTGGGGAACACAGGGGGCACTGAAGCTTTCTTT. Translated, it gives CASSLGNTGGTEAFF.

The chain joins TRBV5-6 to TRBJ2-1; D unresolved. The CDR3 loop spans 17 amino acids. The germline V and J ends were trimmed by 0 bases and 0 bases, with 13 bases remaining between them. The V gene's germline CDR1 is SGHDT and CDR2 YYEEEE. Here the CDR3 reads CASSLDRSGPSYNEQFF. Written as DNA, the CDR3 is TGTGCCAGCAGCTTGGATAGGTCAGGTCCCTCCTACAATGAGCAGTTCTTC.

The chain combines TRBV10-2 with TRBJ2-5, with D perhaps TRBD2 (5 bases). The CDR3 spans 12 residues. Germline V gives CDR1 WSHSY, CDR2 SAAADI. Trimming shortened V by 8 bases and J by 4 bases, and 11 bases separated the two germline ends. The CDR3 reads CASGPAGETQYF. For the CDR3, the DNA is TGCGCCAGCGGCCCGGCGGGAGAGACCCAGTACTTC.

The table lists this clone with a count of one. The J gene is TRBJ2-2, the V gene TRBV19; D is perhaps TRBD1 (6 bases). Germline CDR1 reads LNHDA; CDR2 reads SQIVND (reference sequence). This CDR3 region has 14 residues. V was cut by 1 base and J by 4 bases, with 7 bases left in between. As DNA, the CDR3 is TGTGCCAGTAGTATAGGGGGGCTCACCGGGGAGCTGTTTTTT. This translates into CASSIGGLTGELFF.

The rearrangement links TRBV4-2 to TRBJ1-1; 9 positions match TRBD1. Germline lookup yields CDR1 LGHNA and CDR2 YNFKEQ. The ends lost 4 bases at V and 7 bases at J; junction bases unmatched: 10. The CDR3 is 15 amino acids. The CDR3 loop reads CASSLTGGGSDEAFF. Written as DNA, the CDR3 is TGTGCCAGCAGCCTAACAGGGGGCGGGTCGGATGAAGCTTTCTTT.

This clone was detected once. The chain uses TRBV7-8 and TRBJ1-5; D is possibly TRBD1 (5 bases). Per germline, CDR1 SGHVS and CDR2 FQNEAQ. V was cut by 5 bases and J by 2 bases, with 16 bases left in between. The CDR3 extends over 16 amino acids. CDR3 sequence: CASSPSRAAGNQPQHF. The DNA for the CDR3 is TGTGCCAGCAGCCCCTCCAGGGCGGCGGGCAATCAGCCCCAGCATTTT.

The chain uses TRBV29-1 and TRBJ2-5; TRBD1 is a possible D gene (6 bases). The CDR3 covers 13 residues. Trimming left V 8 bases short and J 5 bases short, with 18 bases between. In germline, CDR1 is SQVTM, CDR2 ANQGSEA. The chain's CDR3 is CSHSGGAQETQYF. CDR3 nucleotide sequence: TGCAGCCATAGTGGGGGCGCCCAGGAGACCCAGTACTTC.

This clone was found a few times. V gene TRBV7-2 combines with J gene TRBJ2-5; 14 bases are a match to TRBD2. CDR1 and CDR2 (germline): SGHTA, FQGNSA. V dropped 5 bases and J dropped 2; count of bases not matched to a gene: 7. There are 17 residues in the CDR3. CDR3 nucleotide sequence: TGTGCCAGCAGCCTAAGACTAGCGGGGGGGCAACAAGAGACCCAGTACTTC. Amino acid sequence: CASSLRLAGGQQETQYF.

In DNA form, the CDR3 reads TGTGCCAGCAGCTTACCCCGGGGAAATGAAAAACTGTTTTTT. Translated: CASSLPRGNEKLFF. This rearrangement joins TRBV7-9 to TRBJ1-4, with D hard to call. The germline V gene has CDR1 SEHNR and CDR2 FQNEAQ (reference sequence). The CDR3 covers 14 residues. Trimming pared 2 bases from V and 5 bases from J, leaving 9 bases between.

This rearrangement joins TRBV20-1 to TRBJ2-7, with D uncertain. The V gene lost 2 bases and the J gene lost 3 bases, with 5 bases spanning the gap. The CDR3 has 11 amino acids. Germline V gene sequence: CDR1 DFQATT, CDR2 SNEGSKA (reference sequence). The CDR3 DNA reads TGCAGTGCTAGACAGATCTACGAGCAGTACTTC. Encoded protein: CSARQIYEQYF.

The chain uses TRBV6-1 and TRBJ2-5, with TRBD2 as a possible D gene (6 bases). Germline values: CDR1 MNHNS, CDR2 SASEGT. The CDR3 length is 12 residues. The V end was cut by 4 bases, the J end by 9 bases, with 12 bases between. The CDR3, as DNA: TGTGCCAGCAGTGGTGTAGGGGAGGCCCAGTACTTC. It is translated as CASSGVGEAQYF.

The V and J genes are TRBV5-1 and TRBJ2-5, with TRBD1 matching 8 bases. This CDR3 contains 16 residues. With V trimmed by 0 bases and J by 3 bases, 7 bases remained unmatched. Germline V gene lookup returns CDR1 SGHRS and CDR2 YFSETQ. CDR3 region: CASSLAPGQAKETQYF. The DNA for the CDR3 is TGCGCCAGCAGCTTGGCCCCGGGACAGGCGAAAGAGACCCAGTACTTC.

Remarks on this clone: Since the CDR3 does not end with the conserved phenylalanine or tryptophan, this likely comes from a read error. The limits of the CDR3 on the DNA are not certain, so only TCRdb's listed CDR3 is given. This chain connects TRBV27 to TRBJ2-7; TRBD1 is the table's D call, not checked against the DNA. Germline assignment: CDR1 MNHEY and CDR2 SMNVEV (reference sequence). The CDR3 is 12 amino acids in total, end residues counted. This CDR3 is CASSFTKGPVVL.

The chain links TRBV19 to TRBJ2-7; no definite D call. Trimming removed 3 bases at V and 0 bases at J, with 12 bases between. Germline V gene data show CDR1 as LNHDA and CDR2 as SQIVND (reference sequence). This CDR3 region has 15 residues. CDR3 sequence reads: CASSIVGQNSYEQYF. In nucleotides, the CDR3 is TGTGCCAGTAGTATCGTGGGCCAAAACTCCTACGAGCAGTACTTC.

The chain has TRBV7-2 and TRBJ1-4, with no clear D. Germline CDR1 is SGHTA and CDR2 is FQGNSA. Trimming took 0 bases from V and 4 from J, leaving 3 bases between them. The CDR3 loop spans 13 amino acids. The CDR3 nucleotides read TGTGCCAGCAGCTTAGCCGTTAATGAAAAACTGTTTTTT. Translated: CASSLAVNEKLFF.

This sequence joins TRBV6-5 and TRBJ2-7; D call uncertain. Trimming pared 5 bases from V and 7 bases from J, leaving 12 bases between. Germline V CDR1 and CDR2: MNHEY, SVGAGI. CDR3 length: 12 residues. The CDR3 reads CASSAIAWEQYF. The CDR3 bases are TGTGCCAGCAGTGCCATAGCTTGGGAGCAGTACTTC.

This clone was recorded once. The chain recombines TRBV28 with TRBJ1-2, with D possibly being TRBD1 (5 bases). V was shortened by 6 bases and J by 3 bases, with 14 bases between the two germline ends. The CDR3 contains 14 residues. CDR1 and CDR2 (germline): MDHEN, SYDVKM. As DNA, the CDR3 is TGTGCCAGCAGCACGGACAACCGGGACTATGGCTACACCTTC. Translating it yields CASSTDNRDYGYTF.

This chain connects TRBV28 to TRBJ2-3; 11 bases line up with TRBD2. The J segment lost 2 bases and the V segment lost 3 bases, leaving 7 bases of the junction unmatched. The CDR3 has 17 amino acids. CDR1 is MDHEN, CDR2 SYDVKM, per germline. The CDR3: CASSLGISGGATDTQYF. CDR3 DNA: TGTGCCAGCAGTTTGGGTATTAGCGGGGGGGCCACAGATACGCAGTATTTT.

The V gene is TRBV5-4, the J gene TRBJ2-7; TRBD2 might be the D (5 bases). Germline CDR1 and CDR2: SGHNT and YYREEE (reference sequence). V dropped 3 bases and J dropped 2 bases, with 15 bases sitting between them. The CDR3 spans 15 residues. CDR3 loop: CASSSYGEKAYEQYF. As DNA, the CDR3 is TGTGCCAGCAGCTCTTACGGGGAAAAGGCCTACGAGCAGTACTTC.

The chain recombines TRBV6-5 with TRBJ2-5; possible D gene TRBD1, 5 bases. Germline values: CDR1 MNHEY, CDR2 SVGAGI. CDR3 length equals 14 residues. Trimming left V 5 bases short and J 5 bases short, with 15 bases between. CDR3 DNA: TGTGCCAGCAGTACCCCCCTAGGGGTTGAGACCCAGTACTTC. Protein product: CASSTPLGVETQYF.